These T cell receptor beta chains were read from a single sample in a study of cytomegalovirus exposure and HLA in healthy donors. Generated by immunoSEQ multiplex PCR, the TCRdb table keeps only in-frame clones and is missing some. In the table there are approximately 150,000 clones, roughly 89% of which are singletons. The specimen was PBMCs. Receptors were obtained from a woman aged 25-40 years in good health and CMV-seronegative. Each CDR3 is given with its conserved first and last residue. Fields, in order: clone size, V gene, D gene, J gene, CDR3 DNA, CDR3 protein. D genes are given only for firm matches. Only part of the rows carry a size: once, few, many, or a class if the clone is expanded.

>NA|TRBV18|TRBD2|TRBJ2-5
TGTGCCAGCTCACCCCAGGCCGGGGGGGTAGAGACCCAGTACTTC
CASSPQAGGVETQYF
>NA|TRBV27|NA|TRBJ1-1
TGTGCCAGCAGTTCGTCCCAGTTGAACACTGAAGCTTTCTTT
CASSSSQLNTEAFF
>once|TRBV5-1|TRBD1|TRBJ2-7
TGCGCCAGCAGAACAACCGGGACAGGAGCCTACGAGCAGTACTTC
CASRTTGTGAYEQYF
>NA|TRBV2|NA|TRBJ1-4
TGTGCCAGCAGTGAAGAGCAGGGGTTTAATGAAAAACTGTTTTTT
CASSEEQGFNEKLFF
>NA|TRBV30|NA|TRBJ1-1
TGTGCCTGGAGTGTAACTTTTCCCGGCTTAATCAAAGGAGAGAACACTGAAGCTTTCTTT
CAWSVTFPGLIKGENTEAFF
>once|TRBV7-2|NA|TRBJ1-6
TGTGCCAGCAGCTTAGACAGGGCGCGGTCACCCCTCCACTTT
CASSLDRARSPLHF
>NA|TRBV4-2|TRBD2|TRBJ2-3
TGTGCCAGCAGCCAAGGGACTAGCGGAAGCACAGATACGCAGTATTTT
CASSQGTSGSTDTQYF
>NA|TRBV6-6|TRBD1|TRBJ2-7
TGTGCCAGCAGCCACTCAGGGGGTCCCAGCTCCTACGAGCAGTACTTC
CASSHSGGPSSYEQYF
>NA|TRBV10-3|NA|TRBJ2-7
TGTGCCATCAGTGAGTCGCGGGAGCAGTACTTC
CAISESREQYF
>NA|TRBV5-1|NA|TRBJ2-7
TGCGCCAGCAGCTTGCGAGGACAGAACTACGAGCAGTACTTC
CASSLRGQNYEQYF
>NA|TRBV4-2|NA|TRBJ2-2
TGTGCCAGCAGCCAAGATATTGCAGGCACCGGGGAGCTGTTTTTT
CASSQDIAGTGELFF
>NA|TRBV6-1|NA|TRBJ2-7
TGTGCCAGCACTATAACCACCAACGAATACGAGCAGTACTTC
CASTITTNEYEQYF
>NA|TRBV7-9|NA|TRBJ2-4
TGTGCCAGCAGCTCAACCGGGTTAGCCAAAAACATTCAGTACTTC
CASSSTGLAKNIQYF
>NA|TRBV2|NA|TRBJ1-1
TGTGCCAGCAGTCTCAGGGCAATGAACACTGAAGCTTTCTTT
CASSLRAMNTEAFF
>NA|TRBV7-8|TRBD1|TRBJ2-7
TGTGCCAGCAGCTTAACTGTGTCAGCAGGGGGCGACGAGCAGTACTTC
CASSLTVSAGGDEQYF